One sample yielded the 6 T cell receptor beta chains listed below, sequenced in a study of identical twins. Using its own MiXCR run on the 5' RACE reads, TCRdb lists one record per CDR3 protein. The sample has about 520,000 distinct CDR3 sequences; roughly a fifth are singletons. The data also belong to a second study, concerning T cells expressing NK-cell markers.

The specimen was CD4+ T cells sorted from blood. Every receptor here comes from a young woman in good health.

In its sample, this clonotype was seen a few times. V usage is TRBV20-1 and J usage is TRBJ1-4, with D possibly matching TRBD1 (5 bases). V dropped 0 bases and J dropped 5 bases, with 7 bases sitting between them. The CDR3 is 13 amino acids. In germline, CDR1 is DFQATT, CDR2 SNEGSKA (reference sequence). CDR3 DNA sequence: TGCAGTGCTAGAGAGGGACTAAATGAAAAACTGTTTTTT. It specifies CSAREGLNEKLFF.

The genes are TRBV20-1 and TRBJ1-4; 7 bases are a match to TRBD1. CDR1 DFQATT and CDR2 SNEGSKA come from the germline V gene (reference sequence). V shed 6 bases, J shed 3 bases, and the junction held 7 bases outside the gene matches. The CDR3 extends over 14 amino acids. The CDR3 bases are TGCAGTGCCTCCCGTCAGGGGGCTAATGAAAAACTGTTTTTT. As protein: CSASRQGANEKLFF.

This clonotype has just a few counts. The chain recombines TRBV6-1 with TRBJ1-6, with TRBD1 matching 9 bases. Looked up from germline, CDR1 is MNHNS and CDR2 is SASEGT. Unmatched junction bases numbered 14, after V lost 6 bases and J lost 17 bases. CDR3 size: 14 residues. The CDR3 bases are TGTGCCAGCAGGCGGGGGACAGGGAAAAATCGGTTCCACTTT. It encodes CASRRGTGKNRFHF.

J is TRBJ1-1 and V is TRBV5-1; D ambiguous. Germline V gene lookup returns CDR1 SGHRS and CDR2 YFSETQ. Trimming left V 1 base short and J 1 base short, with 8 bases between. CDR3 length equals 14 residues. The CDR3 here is CASSLTVENTEAFF. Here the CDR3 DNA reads TGCGCCAGCAGCTTGACGGTAGAGAACACTGAAGCTTTCTTT.

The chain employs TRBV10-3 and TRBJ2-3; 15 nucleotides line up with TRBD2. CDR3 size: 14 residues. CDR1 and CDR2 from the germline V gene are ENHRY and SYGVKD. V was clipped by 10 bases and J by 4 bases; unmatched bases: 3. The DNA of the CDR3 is TGTGCCACTCGGACTAGCGGGGGGGCAGATACGCAGTATTTT. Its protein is CATRTSGGADTQYF.

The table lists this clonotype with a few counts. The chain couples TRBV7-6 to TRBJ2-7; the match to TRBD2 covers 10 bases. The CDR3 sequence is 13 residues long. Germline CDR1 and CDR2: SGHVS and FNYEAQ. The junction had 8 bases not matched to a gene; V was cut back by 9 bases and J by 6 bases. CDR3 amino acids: CASAPGLASEQYF. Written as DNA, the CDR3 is TGTGCCAGTGCTCCGGGACTAGCGTCCGAGCAGTACTTC.